These 10 T cell receptor beta chains came from one sample sequenced in a study of glioma-infiltrating T cells. Using RNA template, CDR3s of TCR alpha and beta were amplified with iRepertoire arm-PCR. TCRdb re-called the multiplex PCR reads with MiXCR, one entry per CDR3 protein. The sample includes about 410,000 distinct CDR3 sequences, roughly two fifths of them seen just once. What was sequenced was glioma tissue, nonneoplastic brain tissue, or PBMCs (not recorded which). These receptors were obtained from a human donor with low-grade glioma or glioblastoma, undergoing nonglioma brain surgery, or in good health (not recorded which).

The chain recombines TRBV27 with TRBJ2-7; possibly TRBD2 for D (6 bases). CDR1 and CDR2 from the germline V gene are MNHEY and SMNVEV (reference sequence). Trimming pared 0 bases from V and 6 bases from J, leaving 15 bases between. The CDR3 is 15 amino acids. The CDR3 nucleotides are TGTGCCAGCAGTTTATCCCTATCGGGAGTCTCCGAGCAGTACTTC. Amino acids: CASSLSLSGVSEQYF.

For this clonotype: A much bigger clone sits one base away, suggesting this may be a read error. This likely comes from a read error, as the CDR3 has no conserved phenylalanine or tryptophan at its end. The chain has TRBV7-2 and TRBJ1-1; TRBD1 aligns across 9 bases. The V and J ends lost 5 bases and 3 bases, in that order; junction bases with no gene match: 7. CDR1 SGHTA and CDR2 FQGNSA come from the germline V gene. The CDR3 is 15 residues long. The DNA for the CDR3 is TGTGCCAGCAGCCCTTACAGGGGGCAGGACACTGAAGCTTTCTAT. This encodes CASSPYRGQDTEAFY.

A few counts support this clonotype. The chain has TRBV4-3 and TRBJ1-4; TRBD1 aligns across 8 bases. Germline V gives CDR1 LGHNA, CDR2 YSLEER. With 0 bases clipped from V and 3 bases from J, the junction kept 3 bases outside the gene matches. This CDR3 comprises 16 residues. The CDR3 DNA reads TGCGCCAGCAGCCAAGACCCACAGGGGGCTAATGAAAAACTGTTTTTT. Protein product: CASSQDPQGANEKLFF.

This chain joins TRBV10-3 and TRBJ2-2; 9 bases align to TRBD2. Trimming removed 4 bases from V and 3 bases from J; junction bases left unmatched: 3. CDR3 length: 15 residues. Germline V gives CDR1 ENHRY, CDR2 SYGVKD. CDR3 loop: CAISALAGHTGELFF. The CDR3, as DNA: TGTGCCATCAGTGCCCTAGCGGGGCACACCGGGGAGCTGTTTTTT.

The gene calls are TRBV5-1 and TRBJ2-7; 7 nucleotides line up with TRBD2. Trimming at V came to 2 bases and at J to 5 bases, leaving 10 bases not matched to a gene. CDR3 length: 15 amino acids. CDR1 is SGHRS and CDR2 is YFSETQ in the germline V gene. CDR3 sequence reads: CASSFLGGPYNEQYF. In DNA form, the CDR3 reads TGCGCCAGCAGCTTCCTGGGAGGGCCCTACAACGAGCAGTACTTC.

The rearrangement uses TRBV27 and TRBJ2-7, with 7 nucleotides matching TRBD1. The CDR3 runs 16 residues. Trimming at V came to 7 bases and at J to 4 bases, leaving 16 bases not matched to a gene. Germline lookup yields CDR1 MNHEY and CDR2 SMNVEV (reference sequence). CDR3 protein: CASNLKGPGGVYEQYF. CDR3 coding DNA: TGTGCCAGCAACCTAAAAGGCCCAGGGGGAGTATACGAGCAGTACTTC.

This clonotype was detected a few times. This chain connects TRBV4-1 to TRBJ2-3; 8 nucleotides agree with TRBD1. Trimming cost V 1 base and J 4 bases; bases outside gene matches: 4. CDR3 size: 15 residues. CDR1 is MGHRA and CDR2 is YSYEKL in the germline V gene. CDR3 region: CASSQGDRPADTQYF. The CDR3 nucleotides read TGCGCCAGCAGCCAAGGGGACAGGCCGGCAGATACGCAGTATTTT.

This chain connects TRBV10-3 to TRBJ2-7, with D perhaps matching TRBD1 or TRBD2 (6 bases each). Germline CDR1 and CDR2: ENHRY and SYGVKD. V lost 10 bases, J lost 5 bases, and 12 bases lay in between. This CDR3 has 11 residues. The CDR3 loop reads CATRRGDEQYF. CDR3 DNA: TGTGCCACCCGAAGGGGGGACGAGCAGTACTTC.

The chain uses TRBV19 and TRBJ2-1; D is unclear. There are 16 residues in the CDR3. Trimming removed 4 bases at V and 8 bases at J, with 21 bases between. In germline, CDR1 is LNHDA, CDR2 SQIVND (reference sequence). CDR3 sequence reads: CASSKATVLRVDEQFF. CDR3 in DNA: TGTGCCAGTAGTAAGGCAACCGTACTAAGGGTCGATGAGCAGTTCTTC.

This clonotype was recorded many times. This chain links TRBV6-1 with TRBJ2-3; unclear D gene. The CDR3 loop spans 15 amino acids. Germline CDR1 reads MNHNS; CDR2 reads SASEGT. The V end was cut by 5 bases, the J end by 1 base, with 13 bases between. The CDR3 spells CASSWALSGTDTQYF. The CDR3 nucleotides read TGTGCCAGCAGTTGGGCCCTGTCCGGCACAGATACGCAGTATTTT.